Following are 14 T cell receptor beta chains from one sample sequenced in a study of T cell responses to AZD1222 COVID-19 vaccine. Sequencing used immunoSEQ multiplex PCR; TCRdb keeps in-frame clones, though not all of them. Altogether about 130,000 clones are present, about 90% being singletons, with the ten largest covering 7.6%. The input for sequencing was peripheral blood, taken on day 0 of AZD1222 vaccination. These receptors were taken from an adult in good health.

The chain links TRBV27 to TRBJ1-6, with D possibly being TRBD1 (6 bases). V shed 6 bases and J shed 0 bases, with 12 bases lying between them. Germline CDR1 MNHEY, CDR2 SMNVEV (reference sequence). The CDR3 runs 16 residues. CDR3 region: CASRGRGSSYNSPLHF. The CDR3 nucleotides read TGTGCCAGCAGGGGAAGGGGGAGCTCCTATAATTCACCCCTCCACTTT.

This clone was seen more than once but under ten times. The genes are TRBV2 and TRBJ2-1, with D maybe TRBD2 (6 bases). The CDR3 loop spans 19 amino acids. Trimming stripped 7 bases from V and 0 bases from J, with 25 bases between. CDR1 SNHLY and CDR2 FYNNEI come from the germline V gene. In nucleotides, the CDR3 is TGTGCCAGCAAGGGACGGGGGAACCCGGGTCAGAGCTCCTACAATGAGCAGTTCTTC. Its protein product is CASKGRGNPGQSSYNEQFF.

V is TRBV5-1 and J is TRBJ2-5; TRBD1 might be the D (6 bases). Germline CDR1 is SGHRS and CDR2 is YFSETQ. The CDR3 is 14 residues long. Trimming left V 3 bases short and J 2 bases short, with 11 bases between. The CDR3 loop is CASSSGTLQETQYF. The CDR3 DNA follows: TGCGCCAGCAGCTCCGGGACACTGCAAGAGACCCAGTACTTC.

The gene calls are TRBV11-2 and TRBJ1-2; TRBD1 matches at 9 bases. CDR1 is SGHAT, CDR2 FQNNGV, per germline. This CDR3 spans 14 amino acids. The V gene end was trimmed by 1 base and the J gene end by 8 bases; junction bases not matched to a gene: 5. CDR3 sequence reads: CASSLGQGVGGYTF. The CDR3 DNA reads TGTGCCAGCAGCTTAGGACAGGGGGTTGGCGGCTACACCTTC.

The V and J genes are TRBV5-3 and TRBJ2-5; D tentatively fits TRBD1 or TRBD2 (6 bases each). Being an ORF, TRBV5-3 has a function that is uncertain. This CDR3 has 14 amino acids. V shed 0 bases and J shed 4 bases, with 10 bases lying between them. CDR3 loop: CARSLVRGLETQYF. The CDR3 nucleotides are TGTGCCAGAAGCTTGGTTCGGGGGCTAGAGACCCAGTACTTC.

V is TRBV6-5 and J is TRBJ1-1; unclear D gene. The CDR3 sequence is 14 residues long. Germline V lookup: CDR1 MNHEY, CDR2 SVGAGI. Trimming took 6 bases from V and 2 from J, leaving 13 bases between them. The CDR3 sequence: CASRAGTTNTEAFF. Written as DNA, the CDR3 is TGTGCCAGCAGGGCCGGAACAACCAACACTGAAGCTTTCTTT.

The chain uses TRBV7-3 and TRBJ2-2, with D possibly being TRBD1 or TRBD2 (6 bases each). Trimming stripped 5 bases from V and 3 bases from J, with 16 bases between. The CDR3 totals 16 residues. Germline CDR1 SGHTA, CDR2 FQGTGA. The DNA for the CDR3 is TGTGCCAGCAGCCTCTATATCGGGGGCTACACCGGGGAGCTGTTTTTT. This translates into CASSLYIGGYTGELFF. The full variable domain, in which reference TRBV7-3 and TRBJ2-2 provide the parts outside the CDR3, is GAGVSQTPSNKVTEKGKYVELRCDPISGHTALYWYRQSLGQGPEFLIYFQGTGAADDSGLPNDRFFAVRPEGSVSTLKIQRTERGDSAVYLCASSLYIGGYTGELFFGEGSRLTVL.

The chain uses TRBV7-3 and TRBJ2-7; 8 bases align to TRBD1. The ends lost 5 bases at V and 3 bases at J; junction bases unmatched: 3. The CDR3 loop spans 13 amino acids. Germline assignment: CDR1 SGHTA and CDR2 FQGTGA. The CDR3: CASSQQGGYEQYF. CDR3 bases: TGTGCCAGCAGCCAACAGGGGGGCTACGAGCAGTACTTC.

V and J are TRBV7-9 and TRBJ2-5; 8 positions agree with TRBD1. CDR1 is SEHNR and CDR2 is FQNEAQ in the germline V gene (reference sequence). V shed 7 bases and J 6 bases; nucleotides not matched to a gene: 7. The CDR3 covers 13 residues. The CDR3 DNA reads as TGTGCCAGCACGCCGACAGGGGTCCAGACCCAGTACTTC. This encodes CASTPTGVQTQYF.

CDR3 sequence reads: CASSLRGTGVAGEGYEQYF. The CDR3 region has the DNA TGTGCCAGCAGCTTACGGGGGACAGGGGTAGCGGGAGAAGGGTACGAGCAGTACTTC. The J gene is TRBJ2-7, the V gene TRBV7-2, with D tentatively TRBD1 (10 bases). Germline loops: CDR1 SGHTA, CDR2 FQGNSA. Trimming left V 2 bases short and J 4 bases short, with 27 bases between. CDR3 length: 19 residues. The full variable domain, completed using reference TRBV7-2 and TRBJ2-7, is GAGVSQSPSNKVTEKGKDVELRCDPISGHTALYWYRQSLGQGLEFLIYFQGNSAPDKSGLPSDRFSAERTGGSVSTLTIQRTQQEDSAVYLCASSLRGTGVAGEGYEQYFGPGTRLTVT.

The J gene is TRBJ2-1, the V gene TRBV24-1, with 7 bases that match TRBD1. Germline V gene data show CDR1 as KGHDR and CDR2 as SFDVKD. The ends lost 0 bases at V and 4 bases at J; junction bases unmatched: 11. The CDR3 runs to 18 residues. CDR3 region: CATSDLLGTEKGYNEQFF. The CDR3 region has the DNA TGTGCCACCAGTGATTTGCTTGGGACAGAAAAGGGATACAATGAGCAGTTCTTC.

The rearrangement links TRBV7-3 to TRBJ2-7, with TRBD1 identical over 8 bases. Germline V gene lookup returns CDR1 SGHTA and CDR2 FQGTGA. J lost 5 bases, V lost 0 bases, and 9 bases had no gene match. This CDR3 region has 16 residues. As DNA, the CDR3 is TGTGCCAGCAGCTTAACGGGGCAGGGGGCCCCCCACGAGCAGTACTTC. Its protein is CASSLTGQGAPHEQYF.

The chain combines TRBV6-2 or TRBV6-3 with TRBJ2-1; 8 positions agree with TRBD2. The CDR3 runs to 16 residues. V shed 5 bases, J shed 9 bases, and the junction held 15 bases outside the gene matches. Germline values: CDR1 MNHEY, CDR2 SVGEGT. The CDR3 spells CASSLFGAGVPGEQFF. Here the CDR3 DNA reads TGTGCCAGCAGTCTCTTTGGAGCGGGGGTCCCCGGTGAGCAGTTCTTC.

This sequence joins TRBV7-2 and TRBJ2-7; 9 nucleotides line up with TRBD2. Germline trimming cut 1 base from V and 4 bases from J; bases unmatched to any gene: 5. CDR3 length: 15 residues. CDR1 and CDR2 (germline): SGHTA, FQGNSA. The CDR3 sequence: CASSLGGLAGYEQYF. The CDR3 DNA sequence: TGTGCCAGCAGCTTAGGTGGTCTAGCGGGATACGAGCAGTACTTC.